This T cell receptor beta chain was sequenced during a study of CD8 T cells in Susac syndrome. V dropped 3 bases and J dropped 4 bases, with 15 bases sitting between them. The CDR3 length is 15 residues. CDR1 and CDR2 from the germline V gene are SNHLY and FYNNEI. Reverse transcription of about 0.5 to 1 ug RNA was carried out with random hexamers. Amplification of TCR beta CDR3 across 54 Vbeta and 13 Jbeta was performed with immunoSEQ multiplex PCR. TCRdb redid the calling of the immunoSEQ multiplex PCR reads with MiXCR, one entry per CDR3 protein. This sample has a few hundred thousand distinct CDR3 sequences; roughly 90% occur once, and the top ten carry around 0.18%. Patients with stable or active relapsing-remitting disease, all of them treatment-naive, made up the multiple sclerosis controls.

The chain is built from TRBV2 and TRBJ1-1; TRBD1 is a possible D gene (5 bases). The clonotype was recovered from a human donor with multiple sclerosis. The sequencing sample was made of CD8+ T cells from PBMCs. The DNA for the CDR3 is TGTGCCAGCAGTGATACAGGTCCGCGCGGCACTGAAGCTTTCTTT. As protein: CASSDTGPRGTEAFF.